Below, 5 T cell receptor beta chains from the same sample are listed, as sequenced in a study of T cell changes during pregnancy in multiple sclerosis. The protocol was immunoSEQ multiplex PCR, while the TCRdb copy is restricted to in-frame clones and leaves out a portion. This table has about 40,000 clones, 90% to 95% appearing once. The specimen was CD8+ T cells from peripheral blood mononuclear cells, collected before pregnancy. The receptors stem from a female donor with multiple sclerosis, enrolled in a pregnancy study.

This chain links TRBV6-5 with TRBJ1-1; TRBD1 is a possible D gene (5 bases). Germline assignment: CDR1 MNHEY and CDR2 SVGAGI. Deletions cut 4 bases from V and 2 bases from J, with 8 bases between. The CDR3 has 13 amino acids. CDR3 DNA: TGTGCCAGCAGTTTGACAGATAACACTGAAGCTTTCTTT. This gives the protein CASSLTDNTEAFF.

The chain joins TRBV5-6 to TRBJ2-5, with D tentatively TRBD1 (6 bases). V was pared by 4 bases and J by 3 bases, with 13 bases between. This CDR3 has 14 amino acids. The germline V gene encodes CDR1 SGHDT and CDR2 YYEEEE. The CDR3 DNA is TGTGCCAGCAGCGAACAGGGAATGGAAGAGACCCAGTACTTC. It translates to CASSEQGMEETQYF.

This clone was observed a single time. The chain links TRBV2 to TRBJ2-7; 8 nucleotides match TRBD1. V shed 8 bases and J 2 bases; nucleotides not matched to a gene: 14. This CDR3 contains 16 residues. Germline loops: CDR1 SNHLY, CDR2 FYNNEI. Here the CDR3 DNA reads TGTGCCAGCCAGGGGGGAACAGGGGGTTTGACCTACGAGCAGTACTTC. The encoded protein is CASQGGTGGLTYEQYF.

The chain uses TRBV29-1 and TRBJ1-4; D ambiguous. V gave up 6 bases and J gave up 4 bases, with 3 bases separating them. CDR3 length: 10 amino acids. Germline assignment: CDR1 SQVTM and CDR2 ANQGSEA. Here the CDR3 reads CSVYNEKLFF. CDR3 nucleotide sequence: TGCAGCGTCTATAATGAAAAACTGTTTTTT.

The V and J genes are TRBV9 and TRBJ2-1; tentative D call: TRBD1 (5 bases). Trimming took off 0 bases at V and 5 bases at J, with 9 bases between the two ends. Germline V gene sequence: CDR1 SGDLS, CDR2 YYNGEE. The CDR3 runs 14 residues. This CDR3 reads CASSVAGADNEQFF. The DNA for the CDR3 is TGTGCCAGCAGCGTAGCTGGGGCAGACAATGAGCAGTTCTTC.